Below, 17 T cell receptor beta chains from the same sample are listed, as sequenced in a study of CD8+ T cells in alopecia areata. Isolated RNA was reverse transcribed into cDNA used as the sequencing template. The table came from immunoSEQ multiplex PCR; TCRdb's copy has only in-frame clones and leaves some out. The sample records about 160,000 clones, 75% to 90% being singletons. The input for sequencing was CD8+ T cells sorted from blood, taken at week 0. The source of these receptors is a human donor with alopecia areata.

The chain recombines TRBV29-1 with TRBJ2-5; D possibly uses TRBD1 or TRBD2 (6 bases each). V was pared by 6 bases and J by 5 bases, with 13 bases between. CDR1 is SQVTM and CDR2 is ANQGSEA in the germline V gene. The CDR3 is made up of 12 amino acids. CDR3 sequence reads: CSVLRGEETQYF. Written as DNA, the CDR3 is TGCAGCGTCCTTAGGGGGGAGGAGACCCAGTACTTC.

This clone has only one observation. This chain uses TRBV19 with TRBJ1-5, with D perhaps matching TRBD1 (6 bases). This CDR3 is built from 15 residues. Trimming left V 3 bases short and J 5 bases short, with 14 bases between. Germline loops: CDR1 LNHDA, CDR2 SQIVND (reference sequence). Here the CDR3 reads CASSIFGRGDQPQHF. CDR3 nucleotides: TGTGCCAGTAGTATCTTCGGCAGGGGCGATCAGCCCCAGCATTTT.

CDR3 loop: CASSVASERGDTDTQYF. Written as DNA, the CDR3 is TGTGCCAGCAGCGTAGCTTCAGAGCGGGGGGATACAGATACGCAGTATTTT. The chain combines TRBV9 with TRBJ2-3, with TRBD2 matching 9 bases. The trim removed 0 bases at V and 3 bases at J, leaving 8 bases unmatched. In germline, CDR1 is SGDLS, CDR2 YYNGEE. The length of the CDR3 is 17 residues.

The chain recombines TRBV6-1 with TRBJ2-5, with D hard to call. Trimming pared 8 bases from V and 5 bases from J, leaving 6 bases between. Looked up from germline, CDR1 is MNHNS and CDR2 is SASEGT. CDR3 length equals 10 residues. For the CDR3, the DNA is TGTGCCAGCCGTGGGGAGACCCAGTACTTC. Translated, it gives CASRGETQYF.

The chain is built from TRBV11-2 and TRBJ2-3; the D gene is possibly TRBD1 (7 bases). With 5 bases removed from V and 4 bases from J, the gap between germline ends came to 10 bases. Germline CDR1 SGHAT, CDR2 FQNNGV. This CDR3 comprises 13 residues. The CDR3 sequence is CASSAGGPDTQYF. The CDR3 nucleotides are TGTGCCAGCAGCGCAGGGGGGCCAGATACGCAGTATTTT.

The chain employs TRBV7-9 and TRBJ2-1; 11 bases line up with TRBD2. The CDR3 has 16 amino acids. V gave up 5 bases and J gave up 2 bases; unmatched junction bases: 5. Germline CDR1 SEHNR, CDR2 FQNEAQ (reference sequence). This chain's CDR3 is CASSPTSGSPYNEQFF. CDR3 DNA: TGTGCCAGCAGCCCTACTAGCGGGAGTCCCTACAATGAGCAGTTCTTC.

This chain uses TRBV5-6 with TRBJ1-2; D call uncertain. Germline-derived CDR1 and CDR2 are SGHDT and YYEEEE. The V end was cut by 4 bases, the J end by 8 bases, with 12 bases between. The CDR3 length is 12 residues. The DNA for the CDR3 is TGTGCCAGCAGCCACCCGGAAGCAGGCTACACCTTC. Protein: CASSHPEAGYTF.

This chain links TRBV29-1 with TRBJ2-7; D call uncertain. Trimming took 3 bases from V and 5 from J, leaving 14 bases between them. The germline V gene encodes CDR1 SQVTM and CDR2 ANQGSEA. This CDR3 spans 13 amino acids. The CDR3 DNA follows: TGCAGCGTTGAGGAAGAATCACCGCACGAGCAGTACTTC. This translates into CSVEEESPHEQYF.

V usage is TRBV29-1 and J usage is TRBJ2-3; no clear D gene. V was pared by 4 bases and J by 2 bases, with 13 bases between. In germline, CDR1 is SQVTM, CDR2 ANQGSEA. CDR3 length equals 14 residues. In nucleotides, the CDR3 is TGCAGCGTTGGTCAAGATGGAGTCACAGATACGCAGTATTTT. This gives the protein CSVGQDGVTDTQYF.

Comment on this clone: Its ends do not fully match the called genes, so a read error is possible. The chain uses TRBV6-5 and TRBJ2-1; no clear D. Germline CDR1 reads MNHEY; CDR2 reads SVGAGI. CDR3 length: 11 residues. CDR3 DNA: TGTGCCACCCAAAGATACAGTGAGCAGTTCTTC. Protein sequence: CATQRYSEQFF.

Only one count was recorded for this clone. The V call is TRBV7-3, the J call TRBJ2-1; 10 nucleotides line up with TRBD2. The CDR3 contains 14 residues. Germline V CDR1 and CDR2: SGHTA, FQGTGA. The ends lost 5 bases at V and 8 bases at J; junction bases unmatched: 6. CDR3 loop: CASSPAGGPDEQFF. The CDR3 region has the DNA TGTGCCAGCAGCCCAGCGGGAGGGCCGGATGAGCAGTTCTTC.

This sequence joins TRBV29-1 and TRBJ2-1; D uncertain. Trimming took 1 base from V and 12 from J, leaving 19 bases between them. The germline CDR1 and CDR2 sequences are SQVTM and ANQGSEA. This CDR3 is built from 14 residues. The CDR3 protein is CSVEGLDLKWRQFF. For the CDR3, the DNA is TGCAGCGTTGAAGGGTTGGACCTTAAATGGCGGCAGTTCTTC.

The rearrangement links TRBV5-1 to TRBJ2-7, with 8 nucleotides matching TRBD1. V gave up 4 bases and J gave up 2 bases; unmatched junction bases: 5. This CDR3 comprises 14 residues. Germline CDR1 SGHRS, CDR2 YFSETQ. CDR3 DNA: TGCGCCAGCAGCAACGGACAGGGAGCCTACGAGCAGTACTTC. It encodes CASSNGQGAYEQYF.

The chain links TRBV29-1 to TRBJ1-1, with D possibly matching TRBD1 (5 bases). V was shortened by 7 bases and J by 10 bases, with 19 bases between the two germline ends. Germline values: CDR1 SQVTM, CDR2 ANQGSEA. The CDR3 consists of 12 residues. The CDR3 region has the DNA TGCAGCGCCAAGCATGGGGGAAACGGAGCTTTCTTT. Its protein is CSAKHGGNGAFF.

V and J are TRBV7-2 and TRBJ2-2; 7 bases fit TRBD1. Losses at the gene ends were 6 bases for V and 0 bases for J; bases not matched to a gene: 7. From germline, CDR1 is SGHTA and CDR2 FQGNSA. The CDR3 length is 16 residues. CDR3 protein: CASRPTGKSNTGELFF. The CDR3, as DNA: TGTGCCAGCAGGCCGACAGGGAAGTCGAACACCGGGGAGCTGTTTTTT.

The chain couples TRBV29-1 to TRBJ2-1, with a tentative D call TRBD1 (5 bases). Looked up from germline, CDR1 is SQVTM and CDR2 is ANQGSEA. CDR3 length: 15 amino acids. Trimming cost V 1 base and J 1 base, with 11 bases left between them. As DNA, the CDR3 is TGCAGCGTTGAAGGGGTTGACAGTTCCTACAATGAGCAGTTCTTC. Protein product: CSVEGVDSSYNEQFF.

The rearrangement links TRBV7-2 to TRBJ2-7; TRBD1 aligns across 10 bases. Germline V gene data show CDR1 as SGHTA and CDR2 as FQGNSA. This CDR3 has 18 residues. J lost 4 bases, V lost 5 bases, and 17 bases had no gene match. Here the CDR3 reads CASSVPGQGILETYEQYF. The CDR3 nucleotides are TGTGCCAGCAGCGTACCGGGACAGGGGATTTTGGAGACTTACGAGCAGTACTTC. Full variable domain (remainder filled in from reference TRBV7-2 and TRBJ2-7): GAGVSQSPSNKVTEKGKDVELRCDPISGHTALYWYRQSLGQGLEFLIYFQGNSAPDKSGLPSDRFSAERTGGSVSTLTIQRTQQEDSAVYLCASSVPGQGILETYEQYFGPGTRLTVT.